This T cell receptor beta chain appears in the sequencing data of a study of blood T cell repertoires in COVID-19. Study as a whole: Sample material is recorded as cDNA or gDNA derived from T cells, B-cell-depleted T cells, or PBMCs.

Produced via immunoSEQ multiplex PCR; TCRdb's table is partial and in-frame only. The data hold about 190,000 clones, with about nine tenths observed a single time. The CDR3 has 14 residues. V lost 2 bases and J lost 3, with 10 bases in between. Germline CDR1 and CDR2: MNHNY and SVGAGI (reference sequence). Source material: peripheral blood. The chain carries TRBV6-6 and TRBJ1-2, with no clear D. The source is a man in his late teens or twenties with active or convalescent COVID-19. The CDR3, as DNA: TGTGCCAGCAGTTACAATAGAGGCGACTATGGCTACACCTTC. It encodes CASSYNRGDYGYTF.